This TCR beta chain emerged from a study of blood T cell repertoires in COVID-19. Study in general: The samples span acute and convalescent COVID-19 from the United States, Italy and Spain. In each case, the material was cDNA or gDNA derived from T cells, B-cell-depleted T cells, or PBMCs.

The CDR3 has 16 residues. Germline trimming cut 0 bases from V and 2 bases from J; bases unmatched to any gene: 5. Germline-derived CDR1 and CDR2 are SGHDT and YYEEEE. Per the study methods: Reference gene primers were amplified, and this amplification served to estimate nucleated cell counts. This table comes from immunoSEQ multiplex PCR, and its TCRdb copy is limited to in-frame clones, with some not included. That table furnishes V, J and clone size, whereas the DNA furnished D and trimming. The table shows over 120,000 clones, with more than 80% occurring only once. The chain uses TRBV5-6 and TRBJ2-5; TRBD2 agrees at 9 bases. The sequence was obtained from a human donor in a cohort sampled during active COVID-19. Sequenced sample: peripheral blood. DNA for the CDR3: TGTGCCAGCAGCTTGGGAGCGGGGGGCCATCAAGAGACCCAGTACTTC. Translation gives CASSLGAGGHQETQYF. Full variable domain (outside the CDR3, taken from reference TRBV5-6 and TRBJ2-5): DAGVTQSPTHLIKTRGQQVTLRCSPKSGHDTVSWYQQALGQGPQFIFQYYEEEERQRGNFPDRFSGHQFPNYSSELNVNALLLGDSALYLCASSLGAGGHQETQYFGPGTRLLVL.